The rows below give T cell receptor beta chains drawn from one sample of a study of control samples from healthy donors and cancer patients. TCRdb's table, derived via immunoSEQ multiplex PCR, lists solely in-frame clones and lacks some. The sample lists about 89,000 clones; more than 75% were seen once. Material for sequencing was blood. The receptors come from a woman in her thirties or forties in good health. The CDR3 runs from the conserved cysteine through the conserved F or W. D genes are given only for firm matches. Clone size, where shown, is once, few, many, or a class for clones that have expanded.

CDR3 protein: CASSPLKSDTSIRGYTF
CDR3 DNA: TGCGCCAGCAGCCCATTAAAATCGGACACCTCGATAAGGGGCTACACCTTC
V gene: TRBV5-1
J gene: TRBJ1-2
clone size: -
D gene: -

CDR3 protein: CASSIATDREGAFF
CDR3 DNA: TGTGCCAGTAGTATAGCGACGGACAGGGAGGGGGCTTTCTTT
V gene: TRBV19
J gene: TRBJ1-1
clone size: -
D gene: TRBD1

CDR3 protein: CASSVDGGQDNEQFF
CDR3 DNA: TGTGCCAGCAGCGTAGACGGGGGGCAGGACAATGAGCAGTTCTTC
V gene: TRBV9
J gene: TRBJ2-1
clone size: -
D gene: -

CDR3 protein: CATTAGGQEVGELFF
CDR3 DNA: TGTGCCACCACGGCCGGAGGACAGGAAGTGGGGGAGCTGTTTTTT
V gene: TRBV11-3
J gene: TRBJ2-2
clone size: -
D gene: TRBD1

CDR3 protein: CASNRGGNSGNTIYF
CDR3 DNA: TGTGCCAGCAACCGGGGGGGGAACTCTGGAAACACCATATATTTT
V gene: TRBV6-5
J gene: TRBJ1-3
clone size: -
D gene: -

CDR3 protein: CASSPQASSYNEQFF
CDR3 DNA: TGTGCCAGCTCACCACAGGCGAGCTCCTACAATGAGCAGTTCTTC
V gene: TRBV18
J gene: TRBJ2-1
clone size: once
D gene: -

CDR3 protein: CASSQERTGGQPQHF
CDR3 DNA: TGCGCCAGCAGCCAAGAGCGGACAGGGGGTCAGCCCCAGCATTTT
V gene: TRBV4-3
J gene: TRBJ1-5
clone size: -
D gene: TRBD1

CDR3 protein: CASSAPGLADTGELFF
CDR3 DNA: TGTGCCAGCAGCGCCCCGGGACTAGCGGACACCGGGGAGCTGTTTTTT
V gene: TRBV7-9
J gene: TRBJ2-2
clone size: -
D gene: TRBD2

CDR3 protein: CASSYPGTGGDQPQHF
CDR3 DNA: TGTGCCAGCAGTTACCCGGGGACGGGGGGCGATCAGCCCCAGCATTTT
V gene: TRBV6-6
J gene: TRBJ1-5
clone size: -
D gene: -

CDR3 protein: CAWSASGGTEAFF
CDR3 DNA: TGTGCCTGGAGTGCCAGCGGGGGGACTGAAGCTTTCTTT
V gene: TRBV30
J gene: TRBJ1-1
clone size: -
D gene: -

CDR3 protein: CARSHGLGNQPQHF
CDR3 DNA: TGTGCCAGAAGCCACGGACTTGGGAATCAGCCCCAGCATTTT
V gene: TRBV5-3
J gene: TRBJ1-5
clone size: -
D gene: -

CDR3 protein: CASLPGTGGIYNEQFF
CDR3 DNA: TGTGCCAGCCTCCCAGGGACCGGGGGTATCTACAATGAGCAGTTCTTC
V gene: TRBV2
J gene: TRBJ2-1
clone size: -
D gene: -

CDR3 protein: CASSYTGGLRAEAFF
CDR3 DNA: TGTGCCAGCAGTTACACAGGGGGTTTAAGGGCTGAAGCTTTCTTT
V gene: TRBV6-5
J gene: TRBJ1-1
clone size: once
D gene: TRBD1

CDR3 protein: CASSPLAGGAYEQYF
CDR3 DNA: TGTGCCAGCTCACCTCTAGCGGGGGGGGCCTACGAGCAGTACTTC
V gene: TRBV18
J gene: TRBJ2-7
clone size: -
D gene: TRBD2

CDR3 protein: CSVESQGAQTQYF
CDR3 DNA: TGCAGCGTTGAAAGCCAGGGGGCACAGACCCAGTACTTC
V gene: TRBV29-1
J gene: TRBJ2-5
clone size: -
D gene: TRBD1

CDR3 protein: CASTDRGGGYNEQFF
CDR3 DNA: TGTGCCAGCACCGACAGGGGCGGGGGCTACAATGAGCAGTTCTTC
V gene: TRBV7-6
J gene: TRBJ2-1
clone size: -
D gene: -

CDR3 protein: CASSLERGSTYEQYF
CDR3 DNA: TGTGCCAGCAGCTTAGAACGGGGGTCGACCTACGAGCAGTACTTC
V gene: TRBV11-3
J gene: TRBJ2-7
clone size: once
D gene: -

CDR3 protein: CASSYRGNSPLHF
CDR3 DNA: TGTGCCAGCAGCTATAGGGGAAATTCACCCCTCCACTTT
V gene: TRBV27
J gene: TRBJ1-6
clone size: once
D gene: -

CDR3 protein: CASSLGQETEQFF
CDR3 DNA: TGTGCCAGCAGCCTGGGACAGGAGACTGAGCAGTTCTTC
V gene: TRBV3-1/TRBV3-2
J gene: TRBJ2-1
clone size: -
D gene: TRBD1

CDR3 protein: CASSQGAQGHYEQYF
CDR3 DNA: TGCGCCAGCAGCCAAGGCGCACAGGGCCACTACGAGCAGTACTTC
V gene: TRBV4-3
J gene: TRBJ2-7
clone size: -
D gene: -

CDR3 protein: CASSGAGGYYNEQFF
CDR3 DNA: TGTGCCAGCAGTGGAGCGGGGGGATACTACAATGAGCAGTTCTTC
V gene: TRBV6-1
J gene: TRBJ2-1
clone size: -
D gene: TRBD2

CDR3 protein: CATRFRTVNEKLFF
CDR3 DNA: TGTGCCACCAGGTTCAGGACAGTTAATGAAAAACTGTTTTTT
V gene: TRBV3-1/TRBV3-2
J gene: TRBJ1-4
clone size: medium-sized
D gene: -

CDR3 protein: CASSVVEGGDEQFF
CDR3 DNA: TGTGCCAGCAGCGTAGTAGAGGGGGGTGATGAGCAGTTCTTC
V gene: TRBV9
J gene: TRBJ2-1
clone size: -
D gene: -

CDR3 protein: CSVARGHTEAFF
CDR3 DNA: TGCAGCGTTGCCAGGGGGCACACTGAAGCTTTCTTT
V gene: TRBV29-1
J gene: TRBJ1-1
clone size: -
D gene: TRBD1

CDR3 protein: CASSPHPPDRVGTQYF
CDR3 DNA: TGTGCCAGCAGCCCCCACCCCCCGGACAGGGTGGGTACGCAGTATTTT
V gene: TRBV11-2
J gene: TRBJ2-3
clone size: -
D gene: TRBD1

CDR3 protein: CASSLQQGNTEAFF
CDR3 DNA: TGTGCCAGCAGCTTGCAACAGGGGAACACTGAAGCTTTCTTT
V gene: TRBV5-4
J gene: TRBJ1-1
clone size: -
D gene: -

CDR3 protein: CASSSPGGYGYTF
CDR3 DNA: TGTGCCAGCAGTAGCCCTGGGGGCTATGGCTACACCTTC
V gene: TRBV12-3/TRBV12-4
J gene: TRBJ1-2
clone size: -
D gene: -

CDR3 protein: CATSREGQPVVFVF
CDR3 DNA: TGTGCCACCAGCAGAGAAGGACAGCCCGTGGTGTTCGTCTTC
V gene: TRBV15
J gene: TRBJ2-1
clone size: -
D gene: -

CDR3 protein: CAIRGLAGNTDTQYF
CDR3 DNA: TGTGCCATCAGGGGACTAGCGGGGAACACAGATACGCAGTATTTT
V gene: TRBV10-3
J gene: TRBJ2-3
clone size: -
D gene: TRBD2

CDR3 protein: CASSRTGGQGPYEQYF
CDR3 DNA: TGCGCCAGCAGCCGGACCGGCGGACAGGGCCCCTACGAGCAGTACTTC
V gene: TRBV4-3
J gene: TRBJ2-7
clone size: -
D gene: TRBD1

CDR3 protein: CASRQTGGQETQYF
CDR3 DNA: TGTGCCAGCAGACAAACAGGGGGCCAAGAGACCCAGTACTTC
V gene: TRBV28
J gene: TRBJ2-5
clone size: -
D gene: TRBD1

CDR3 protein: CASGHSYNSPLHF
CDR3 DNA: TGTGCCAGCGGGCACAGCTATAATTCACCCCTCCACTTT
V gene: TRBV7-2
J gene: TRBJ1-6
clone size: -
D gene: -

CDR3 protein: CASSEGGDINIQYF
CDR3 DNA: TGTGCCAGCAGTGAAGGAGGGGACATTAACATTCAGTACTTC
V gene: TRBV6-1
J gene: TRBJ2-4
clone size: -
D gene: -

CDR3 protein: CASSRNRGSVSPLHF
CDR3 DNA: TGTGCCAGCAGCCGCAACAGGGGCTCAGTTTCACCCCTCCACTTT
V gene: TRBV7-8
J gene: TRBJ1-6
clone size: -
D gene: TRBD1

CDR3 protein: CASSSSGYIQYF
CDR3 DNA: TGCGCCAGCAGCTCGTCCGGGTACATTCAGTACTTC
V gene: TRBV5-1
J gene: TRBJ2-4
clone size: -
D gene: -

CDR3 protein: CASSLAQRGNRNRDTQYF
CDR3 DNA: TGTGCCAGCAGCTTAGCGCAGCGGGGGAATCGGAATAGGGATACGCAGTATTTT
V gene: TRBV7-2
J gene: TRBJ2-3
clone size: -
D gene: TRBD2

CDR3 protein: CASSSPRVFQPQHF
CDR3 DNA: TGTGCCAGCAGTTCCCCCCGCGTTTTTCAGCCCCAGCATTTT
V gene: TRBV6-2/TRBV6-3
J gene: TRBJ1-5
clone size: -
D gene: -

CDR3 protein: CAGAYQGSGGYTF
CDR3 DNA: TGTGCCGGTGCCTACCAGGGGTCTGGCGGCTACACCTTC
V gene: TRBV6-1
J gene: TRBJ1-2
clone size: -
D gene: -

CDR3 protein: CSVWDRKNTEAFF
CDR3 DNA: TGCAGCGTGTGGGACAGGAAGAACACTGAAGCTTTCTTT
V gene: TRBV29-1
J gene: TRBJ1-1
clone size: -
D gene: TRBD1

CDR3 protein: CASSQARNEQFF
CDR3 DNA: TGTGCCAGCAGCCAGGCCCGCAATGAGCAGTTCTTC
V gene: TRBV3-1/TRBV3-2
J gene: TRBJ2-1
clone size: -
D gene: -

CDR3 protein: CASSEVGRAEDTQYF
CDR3 DNA: TGTGCCAGCAGTGAGGTGGGGAGAGCGGAAGATACGCAGTATTTT
V gene: TRBV2
J gene: TRBJ2-3
clone size: -
D gene: -